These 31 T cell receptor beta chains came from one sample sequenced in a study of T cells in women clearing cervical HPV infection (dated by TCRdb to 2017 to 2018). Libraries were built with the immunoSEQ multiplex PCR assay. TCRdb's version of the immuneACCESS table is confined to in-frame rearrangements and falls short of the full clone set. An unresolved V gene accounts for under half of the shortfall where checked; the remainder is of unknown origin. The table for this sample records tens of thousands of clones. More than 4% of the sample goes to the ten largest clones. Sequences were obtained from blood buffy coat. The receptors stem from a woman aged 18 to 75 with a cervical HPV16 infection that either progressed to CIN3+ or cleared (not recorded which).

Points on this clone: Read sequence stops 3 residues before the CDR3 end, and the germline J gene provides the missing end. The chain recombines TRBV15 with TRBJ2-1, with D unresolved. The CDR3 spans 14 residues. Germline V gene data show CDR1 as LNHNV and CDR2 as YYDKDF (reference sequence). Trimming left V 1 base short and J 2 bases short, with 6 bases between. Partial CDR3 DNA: TGTGCCACCAGCAGAGTGCGTACCTACAATGAG. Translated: CATSRVRTYNE. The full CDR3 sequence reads CATSRVRTYNEQFF. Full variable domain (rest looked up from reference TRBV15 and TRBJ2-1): DAMVIQNPRYQVTQFGKPVTLSCSQTLNHNVMYWYQQKSSQAPKLLFHYYDKDFNNEADTPDNFQSRRPNTSFCFLDIRSPGLGDTAMYLCATSRVRTYNEQFFGPGTRLTVL.

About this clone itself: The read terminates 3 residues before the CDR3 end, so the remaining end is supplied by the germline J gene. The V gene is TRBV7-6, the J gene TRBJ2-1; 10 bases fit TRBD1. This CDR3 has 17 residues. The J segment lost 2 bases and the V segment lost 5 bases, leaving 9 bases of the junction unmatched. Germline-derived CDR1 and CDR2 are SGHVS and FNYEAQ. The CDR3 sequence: CASSPTSGTGAYNEQFF. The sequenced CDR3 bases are TGTGCCAGCAGCCCCACCTCCGGGACAGGGGCCTACAATGAG.

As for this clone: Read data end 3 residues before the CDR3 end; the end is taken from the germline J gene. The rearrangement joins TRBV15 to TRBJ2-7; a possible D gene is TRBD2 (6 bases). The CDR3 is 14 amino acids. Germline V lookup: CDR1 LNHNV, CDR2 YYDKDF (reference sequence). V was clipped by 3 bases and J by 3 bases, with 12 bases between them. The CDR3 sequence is CATSSEGTGYEQYF. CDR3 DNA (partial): TGTGCCACCAGCAGTGAGGGGACTGGCTACGAG.

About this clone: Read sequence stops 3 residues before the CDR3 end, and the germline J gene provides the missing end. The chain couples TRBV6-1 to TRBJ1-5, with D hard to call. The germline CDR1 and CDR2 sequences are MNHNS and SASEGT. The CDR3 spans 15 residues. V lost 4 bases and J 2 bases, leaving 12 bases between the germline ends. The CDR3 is CASSARVSGNQPQHF. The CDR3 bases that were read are TGTGCCAGCAGTGCTCGTGTTAGTGGCAATCAGCCC.

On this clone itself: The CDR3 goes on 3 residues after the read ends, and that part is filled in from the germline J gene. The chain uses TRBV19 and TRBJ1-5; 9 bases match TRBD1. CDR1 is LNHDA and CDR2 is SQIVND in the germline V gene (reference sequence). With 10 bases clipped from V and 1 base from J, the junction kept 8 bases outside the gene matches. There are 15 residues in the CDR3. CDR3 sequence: CATARTGESNQPQHF. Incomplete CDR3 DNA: TGTGCCACCGCGAGGACAGGGGAAAGCAATCAGCCC.

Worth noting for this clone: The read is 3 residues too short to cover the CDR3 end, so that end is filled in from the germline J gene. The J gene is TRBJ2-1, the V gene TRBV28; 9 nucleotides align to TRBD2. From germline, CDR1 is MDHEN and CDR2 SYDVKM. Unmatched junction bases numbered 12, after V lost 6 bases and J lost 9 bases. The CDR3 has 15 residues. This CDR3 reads CASSLVAGVRGEQFF. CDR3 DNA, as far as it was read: TGTGCCAGCAGCTTAGTAGCGGGAGTAAGGGGTGAG.

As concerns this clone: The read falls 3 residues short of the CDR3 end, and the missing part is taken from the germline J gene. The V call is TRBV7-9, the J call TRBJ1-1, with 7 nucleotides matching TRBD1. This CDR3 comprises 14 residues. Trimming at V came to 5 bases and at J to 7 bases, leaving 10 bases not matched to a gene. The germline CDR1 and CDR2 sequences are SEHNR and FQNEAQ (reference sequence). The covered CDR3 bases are TGTGCCAGCAGCCGAACGCCGACAGGGAGTGAA. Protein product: CASSRTPTGSE. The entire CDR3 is CASSRTPTGSEAFF. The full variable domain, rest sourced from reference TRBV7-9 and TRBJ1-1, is DTGVSQNPRHKITKRGQNVTFRCDPISEHNRLYWYRQTLGQGPEFLTYFQNEAQLEKSRLLSDRFSAERPKGSFSTLEIQRTEQGDSAMYLCASSRTPTGSEAFFGQGTRLTVV.

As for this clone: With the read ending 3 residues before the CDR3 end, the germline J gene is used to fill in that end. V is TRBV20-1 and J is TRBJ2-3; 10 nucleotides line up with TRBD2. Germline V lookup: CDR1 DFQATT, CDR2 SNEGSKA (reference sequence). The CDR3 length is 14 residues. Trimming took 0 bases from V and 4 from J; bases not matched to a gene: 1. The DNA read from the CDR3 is TGCAGTGCTAGAGATCTAGCGGGAGCAGATACG. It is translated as CSARDLAGADT. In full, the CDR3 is CSARDLAGADTQYF.

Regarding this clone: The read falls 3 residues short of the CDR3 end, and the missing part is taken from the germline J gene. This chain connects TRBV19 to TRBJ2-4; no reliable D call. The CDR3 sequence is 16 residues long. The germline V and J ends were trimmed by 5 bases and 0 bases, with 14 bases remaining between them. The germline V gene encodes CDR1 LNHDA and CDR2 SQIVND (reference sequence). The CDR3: CASSAAKRAAKNIQYF. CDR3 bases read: TGTGCCAGTAGTGCAGCGAAGCGCGCAGCCAAAAACATT.

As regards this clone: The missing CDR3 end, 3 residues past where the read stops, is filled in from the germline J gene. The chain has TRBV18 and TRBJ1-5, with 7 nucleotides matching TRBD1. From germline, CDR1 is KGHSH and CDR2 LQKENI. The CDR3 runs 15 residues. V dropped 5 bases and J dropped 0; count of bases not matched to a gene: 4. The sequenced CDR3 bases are TGTGCCAGCTCAGCAGACAGGGATAGCAATCAGCCC. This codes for CASSADRDSNQP. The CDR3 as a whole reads CASSADRDSNQPQHF.

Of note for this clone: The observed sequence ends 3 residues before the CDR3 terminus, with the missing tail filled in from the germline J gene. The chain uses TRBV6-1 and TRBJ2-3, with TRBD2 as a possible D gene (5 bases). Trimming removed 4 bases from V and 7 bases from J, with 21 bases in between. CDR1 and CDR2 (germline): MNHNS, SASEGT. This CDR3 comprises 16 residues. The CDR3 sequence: CASSGPGRSTGNTQYF. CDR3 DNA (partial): TGTGCCAGCAGTGGACCTGGTAGATCTACGGGGAATACG.

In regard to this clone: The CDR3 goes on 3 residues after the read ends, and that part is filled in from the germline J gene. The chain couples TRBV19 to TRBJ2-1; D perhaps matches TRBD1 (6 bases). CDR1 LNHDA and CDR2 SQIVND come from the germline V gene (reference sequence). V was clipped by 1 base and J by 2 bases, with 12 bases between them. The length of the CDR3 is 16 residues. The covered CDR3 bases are TGTGCCAGTAGTATAGCGACGGGACAAACCTACAATGAG. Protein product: CASSIATGQTYNE. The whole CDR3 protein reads CASSIATGQTYNEQFF.

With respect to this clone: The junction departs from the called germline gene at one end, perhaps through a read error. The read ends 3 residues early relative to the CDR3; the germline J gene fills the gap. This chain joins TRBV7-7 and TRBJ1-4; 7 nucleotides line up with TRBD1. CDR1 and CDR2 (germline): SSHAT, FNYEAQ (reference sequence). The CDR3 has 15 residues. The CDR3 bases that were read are TGTGCTAGCAGATATAACAGGGGATTTTGTGAAAAA. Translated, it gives CASRYNRGFCEK. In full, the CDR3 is CASRYNRGFCEKLFF.

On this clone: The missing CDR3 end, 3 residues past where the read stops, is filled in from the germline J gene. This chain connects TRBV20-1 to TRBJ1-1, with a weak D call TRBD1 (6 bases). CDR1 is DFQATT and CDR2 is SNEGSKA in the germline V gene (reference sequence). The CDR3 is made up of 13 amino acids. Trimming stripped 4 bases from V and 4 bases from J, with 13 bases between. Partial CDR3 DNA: TGCAGTGCTAAGGGGGGCGGGGGCACTGAA. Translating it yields CSAKGGGGTE. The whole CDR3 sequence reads CSAKGGGGTEAFF.

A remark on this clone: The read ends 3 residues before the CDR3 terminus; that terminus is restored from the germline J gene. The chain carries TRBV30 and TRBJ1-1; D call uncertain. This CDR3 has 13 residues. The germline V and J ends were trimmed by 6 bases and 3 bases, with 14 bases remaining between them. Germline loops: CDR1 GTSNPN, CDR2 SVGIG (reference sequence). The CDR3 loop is CACPLGADTEAFF. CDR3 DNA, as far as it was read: TGTGCCTGCCCTCTGGGTGCGGACACTGAA.

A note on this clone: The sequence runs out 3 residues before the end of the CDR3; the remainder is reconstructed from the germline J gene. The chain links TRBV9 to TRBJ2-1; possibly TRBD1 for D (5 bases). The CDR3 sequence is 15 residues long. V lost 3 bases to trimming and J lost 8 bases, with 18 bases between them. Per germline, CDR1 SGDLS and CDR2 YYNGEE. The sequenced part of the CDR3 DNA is TGTGCCAGCAGCGCCATCCCCTCTACAGGCGATGAG. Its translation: CASSAIPSTGDE. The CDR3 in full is CASSAIPSTGDEQFF.

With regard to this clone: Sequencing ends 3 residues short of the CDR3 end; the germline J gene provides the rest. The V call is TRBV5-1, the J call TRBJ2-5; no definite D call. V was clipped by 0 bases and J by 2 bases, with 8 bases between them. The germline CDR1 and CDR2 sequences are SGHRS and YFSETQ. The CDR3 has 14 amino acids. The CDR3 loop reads CASSLGWAQETQYF. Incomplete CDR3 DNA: TGCGCCAGCAGCTTGGGTTGGGCTCAAGAGACC. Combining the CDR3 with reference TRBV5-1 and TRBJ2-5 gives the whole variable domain KAGVTQTPRYLIKTRGQQVTLSCSPISGHRSVSWYQQTPGQGLQFLFEYFSETQRNKGNFPGRFSGRQFSNSRSEMNVSTLELGDSALYLCASSLGWAQETQYFGPGTRLLVL.

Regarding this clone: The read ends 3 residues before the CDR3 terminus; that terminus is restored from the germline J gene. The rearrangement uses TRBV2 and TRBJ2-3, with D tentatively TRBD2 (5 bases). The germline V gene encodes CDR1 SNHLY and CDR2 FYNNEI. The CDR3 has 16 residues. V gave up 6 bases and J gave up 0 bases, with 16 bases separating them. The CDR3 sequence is CASRKSSGGSTDTQYF. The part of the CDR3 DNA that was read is TGTGCCAGCAGAAAAAGCTCGGGCGGGAGCACAGATACG.

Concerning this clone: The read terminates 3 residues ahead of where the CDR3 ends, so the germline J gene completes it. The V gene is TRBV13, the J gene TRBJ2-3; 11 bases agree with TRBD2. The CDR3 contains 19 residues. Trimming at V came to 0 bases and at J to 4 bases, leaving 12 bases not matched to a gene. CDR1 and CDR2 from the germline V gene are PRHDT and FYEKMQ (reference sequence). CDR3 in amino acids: CASSLGPARLAGGPDTQYF. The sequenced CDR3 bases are TGTGCCAGCAGCTTAGGCCCAGCGAGGCTAGCGGGGGGCCCAGATACG.

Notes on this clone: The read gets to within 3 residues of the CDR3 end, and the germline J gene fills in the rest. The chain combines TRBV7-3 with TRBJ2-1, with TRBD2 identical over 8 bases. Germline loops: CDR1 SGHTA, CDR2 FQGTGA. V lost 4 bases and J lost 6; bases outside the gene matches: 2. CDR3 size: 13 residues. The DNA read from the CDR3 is TGTGCCAGCAGCTCGGGGACTAGCAATGAG. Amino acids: CASSSGTSNE. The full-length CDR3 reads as CASSSGTSNEQFF. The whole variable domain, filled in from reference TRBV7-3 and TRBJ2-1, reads GAGVSQTPSNKVTEKGKYVELRCDPISGHTALYWYRQSLGQGPEFLIYFQGTGAADDSGLPNDRFFAVRPEGSVSTLKIQRTERGDSAVYLCASSSGTSNEQFFGPGTRLTVL.

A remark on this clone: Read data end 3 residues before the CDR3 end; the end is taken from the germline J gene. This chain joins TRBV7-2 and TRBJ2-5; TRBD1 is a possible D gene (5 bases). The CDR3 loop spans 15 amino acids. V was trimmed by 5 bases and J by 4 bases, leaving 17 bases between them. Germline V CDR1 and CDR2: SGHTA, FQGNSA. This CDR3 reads CASSPQVGGRETQYF. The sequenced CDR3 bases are TGTGCCAGCAGCCCACAGGTGGGCGGAAGAGAGACC.

This CDR3 is CASSQDLESLSPLHF. The CDR3 bases that were read are TGCGCCAGCAGCCAAGATCTAGAGTCGCTTTCACCC. The chain carries TRBV4-1 and TRBJ1-6, with D unresolved. The missing CDR3 end, 3 residues past where the read stops, is filled in from the germline J gene. There are 15 residues in the CDR3. V was shortened by 0 bases and J by 9 bases, with 12 bases between the two germline ends. Germline V lookup: CDR1 MGHRA, CDR2 YSYEKL.

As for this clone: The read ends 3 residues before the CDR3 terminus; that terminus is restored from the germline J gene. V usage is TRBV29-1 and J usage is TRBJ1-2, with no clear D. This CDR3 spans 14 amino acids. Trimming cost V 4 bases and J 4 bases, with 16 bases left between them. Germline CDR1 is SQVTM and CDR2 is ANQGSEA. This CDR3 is CSVAPDGLLYGYTF. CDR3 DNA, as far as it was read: TGCAGCGTTGCCCCCGATGGACTCCTCTATGGC.

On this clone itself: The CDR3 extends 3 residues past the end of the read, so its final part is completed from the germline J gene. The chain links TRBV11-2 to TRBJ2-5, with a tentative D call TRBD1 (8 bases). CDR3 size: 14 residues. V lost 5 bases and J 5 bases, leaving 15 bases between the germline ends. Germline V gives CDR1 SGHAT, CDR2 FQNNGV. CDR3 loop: CASSNRGGAETQYF. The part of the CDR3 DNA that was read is TGTGCCAGCAGCAACAGGGGGGGAGCTGAGACC.

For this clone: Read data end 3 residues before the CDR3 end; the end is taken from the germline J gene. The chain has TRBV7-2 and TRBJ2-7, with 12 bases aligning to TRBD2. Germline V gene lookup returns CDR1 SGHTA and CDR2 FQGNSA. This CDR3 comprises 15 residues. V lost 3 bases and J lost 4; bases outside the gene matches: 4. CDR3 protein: CASSLTSGGEYEQYF. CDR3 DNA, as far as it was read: TGTGCCAGCAGCTTGACTAGCGGGGGCGAGTACGAG.

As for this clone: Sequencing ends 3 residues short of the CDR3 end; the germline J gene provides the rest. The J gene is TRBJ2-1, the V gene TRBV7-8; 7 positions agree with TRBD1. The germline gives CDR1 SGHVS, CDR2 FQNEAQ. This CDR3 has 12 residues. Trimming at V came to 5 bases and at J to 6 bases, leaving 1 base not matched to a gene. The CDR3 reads CASSGQVNEQFF. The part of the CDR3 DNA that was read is TGTGCCAGCAGCGGACAGGTCAATGAG.

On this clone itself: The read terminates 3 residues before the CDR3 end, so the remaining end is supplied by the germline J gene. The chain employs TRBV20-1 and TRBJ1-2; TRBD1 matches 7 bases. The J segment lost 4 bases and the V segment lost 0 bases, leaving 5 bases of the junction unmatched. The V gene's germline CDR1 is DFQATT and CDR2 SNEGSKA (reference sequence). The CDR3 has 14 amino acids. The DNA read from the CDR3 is TGCAGTGCTAGAGATATGCCAGGGGGCTATGGC. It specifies CSARDMPGGYG. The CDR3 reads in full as CSARDMPGGYGYTF.

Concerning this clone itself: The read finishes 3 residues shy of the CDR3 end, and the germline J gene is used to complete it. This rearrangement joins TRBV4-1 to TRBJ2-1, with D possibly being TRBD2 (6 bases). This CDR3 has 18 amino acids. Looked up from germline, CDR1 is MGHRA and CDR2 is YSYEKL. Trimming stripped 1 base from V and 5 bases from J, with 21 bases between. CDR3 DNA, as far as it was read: TGCGCCAGCAGCCAAGCTGGGACTCGGGGGACTCCACACAATGAG. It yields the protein CASSQAGTRGTPHNE. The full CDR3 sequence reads CASSQAGTRGTPHNEQFF.

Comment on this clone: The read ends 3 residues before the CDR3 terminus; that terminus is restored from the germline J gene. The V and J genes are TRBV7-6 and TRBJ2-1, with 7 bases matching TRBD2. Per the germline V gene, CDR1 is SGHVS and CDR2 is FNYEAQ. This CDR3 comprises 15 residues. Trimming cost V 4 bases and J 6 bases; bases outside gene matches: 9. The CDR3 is CASSSGLVLGNEQFF. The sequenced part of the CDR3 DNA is TGTGCCAGCAGCTCTGGACTAGTCTTGGGCAATGAG. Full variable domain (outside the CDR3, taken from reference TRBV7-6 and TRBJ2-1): GAGVSQSPRYKVTKRGQDVALRCDPISGHVSLYWYRQALGQGPEFLTYFNYEAQQDKSGLPNDRFSAERPEGSISTLTIQRTEQRDSAMYRCASSSGLVLGNEQFFGPGTRLTVL.

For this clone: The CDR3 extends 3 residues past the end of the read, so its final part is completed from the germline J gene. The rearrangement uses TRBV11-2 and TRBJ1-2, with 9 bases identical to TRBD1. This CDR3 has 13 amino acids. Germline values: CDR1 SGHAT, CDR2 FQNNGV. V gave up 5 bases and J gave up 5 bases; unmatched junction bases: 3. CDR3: CASSRDREYGYTF. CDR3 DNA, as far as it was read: TGTGCCAGCAGCCGGGACAGGGAATATGGC. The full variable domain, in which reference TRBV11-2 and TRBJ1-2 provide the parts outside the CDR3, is EAGVAQSPRYKIIEKRQSVAFWCNPISGHATLYWYQQILGQGPKLLIQFQNNGVVDDSQLPKDRFSAERLKGVDSTLKIQPAKLEDSAVYLCASSRDREYGYTFGSGTRLTVV.

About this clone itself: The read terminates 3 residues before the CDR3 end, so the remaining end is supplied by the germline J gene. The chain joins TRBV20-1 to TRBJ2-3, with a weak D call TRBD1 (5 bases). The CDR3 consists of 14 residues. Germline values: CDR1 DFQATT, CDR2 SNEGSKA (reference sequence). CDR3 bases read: TGCAGTGCTAGAGTACAGGAAGGTTCGGAGACG. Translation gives CSARVQEGSET. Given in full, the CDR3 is CSARVQEGSETQYF.